The 10 T cell receptor beta chains reported below all come from one sample, sequenced in a study of blood T cell repertoires in COVID-19. Sequenced by immunoSEQ multiplex PCR; TCRdb stores in-frame clones only, minus some. The sample yields about 66,000 clones, approximately 82% seen once. The sequencing input was peripheral blood. These receptors were obtained from a man in his sixties with acute or convalescent COVID-19.

This clone was observed once. CDR3: CATRPGTGGADGYGYTF. Written as DNA, the CDR3 is TGTGCCACTCGCCCCGGGACAGGGGGCGCCGATGGCTATGGCTACACCTTC. The V call is TRBV24-1, the J call TRBJ1-2, with 12 bases identical to TRBD1. The CDR3 is made up of 17 amino acids. The germline V gene encodes CDR1 KGHDR and CDR2 SFDVKD. The J segment lost 4 bases and the V segment lost 10 bases, leaving 15 bases of the junction unmatched.

This chain connects TRBV5-4 to TRBJ2-1; 10 nucleotides align to TRBD2. Germline CDR1 SGHNT, CDR2 YYREEE (reference sequence). This CDR3 is 16 amino acids long. Unmatched junction bases numbered 7, after V lost 3 bases and J lost 4 bases. The CDR3 DNA follows: TGTGCCAGCAGCTCCGCTAGCGGGGGACCTTACAATGAGCAGTTCTTC. Translation: CASSSASGGPYNEQFF.

The V and J genes are TRBV7-2 and TRBJ2-2, with 8 bases identical to TRBD2. From germline, CDR1 is SGHTA and CDR2 FQGNSA. The CDR3 loop spans 14 amino acids. With 6 bases clipped from V and 4 bases from J, the junction kept 4 bases outside the gene matches. CDR3 sequence: CASRGLVGTGELFF. The CDR3 DNA sequence: TGTGCCAGCAGGGGACTAGTCGGCACCGGGGAGCTGTTTTTT.

The genes are TRBV3-1 (or the pseudogene TRBV3-2) and TRBJ2-1, with D possibly TRBD1 on 5 matching bases. Germline loops: CDR1 LGHDT, CDR2 YNNKEL (reference sequence). The CDR3 covers 15 residues. Trimming stripped 4 bases from V and 2 bases from J, with 12 bases between. CDR3 DNA: TGTGCCAGCAGCCGCGACAGTTTTGCCTACAATGAGCAGTTCTTC. This sequence encodes CASSRDSFAYNEQFF.

This sequence joins TRBV27 and TRBJ2-1, with 7 nucleotides matching TRBD1. The CDR3 has 15 amino acids. V lost 6 bases and J lost 6; bases outside the gene matches: 11. Germline CDR1 reads MNHEY; CDR2 reads SMNVEV (reference sequence). CDR3 DNA: TGTGCCAGCAGGGGGTGGACAGGAGCGGTCAATGAGCAGTTCTTC. Amino acid sequence: CASRGWTGAVNEQFF.

This clone came up once. The chain couples TRBV29-1 to TRBJ1-2; the match to TRBD1 covers 8 bases. In germline, CDR1 is SQVTM, CDR2 ANQGSEA. V dropped 6 bases and J dropped 3; count of bases not matched to a gene: 9. The CDR3 consists of 14 residues. DNA of the CDR3: TGCAGCGTCAAACAGACAGGGGCTGACTATGGCTACACCTTC. Protein: CSVKQTGADYGYTF.

The CDR3 is CASSPAREEKLFF. The DNA of the CDR3 is TGTGCCAGCAGCCCCGCCCGAGAGGAAAAACTGTTTTTT. The genes are TRBV5-4 and TRBJ1-4; D uncertain. V was clipped by 4 bases and J by 8 bases, with 12 bases between them. CDR3 length equals 13 residues. CDR1 SGHNT and CDR2 YYREEE come from the germline V gene (reference sequence). Full variable domain (outside the CDR3, taken from reference TRBV5-4 and TRBJ1-4): ETGVTQSPTHLIKTRGQQVTLRCSSQSGHNTVSWYQQALGQGPQFIFQYYREEENGRGNFPPRFSGLQFPNYSSELNVNALELDDSALYLCASSPAREEKLFFGSGTQLSVL.

This chain links TRBV7-2 with TRBJ2-2, with a tentative D call TRBD2 (5 bases). CDR3 length: 13 residues. V lost 5 bases to trimming and J lost 4 bases, with 8 bases between them. Germline CDR1 and CDR2: SGHTA and FQGNSA. Written as DNA, the CDR3 is TGTGCCAGCAGCCCCCGGGGCACCGGGGAGCTGTTTTTT. It is translated as CASSPRGTGELFF. Full variable domain (rest looked up from reference TRBV7-2 and TRBJ2-2): GAGVSQSPSNKVTEKGKDVELRCDPISGHTALYWYRQSLGQGLEFLIYFQGNSAPDKSGLPSDRFSAERTGGSVSTLTIQRTQQEDSAVYLCASSPRGTGELFFGEGSRLTVL.

The V call is TRBV3-1 (or the pseudogene TRBV3-2), the J call TRBJ1-6; 10 positions match TRBD1. The germline V gene encodes CDR1 LGHDT and CDR2 YNNKEL (reference sequence). This CDR3 spans 16 amino acids. J lost 7 bases, V lost 3 bases, and 6 bases had no gene match. CDR3 sequence reads: CASSHGTGVMNSPLHF. DNA of the CDR3: TGTGCCAGCAGCCACGGGACAGGGGTTATGAATTCACCCCTCCACTTT.

The rearrangement links TRBV7-9 to TRBJ2-7; D might be TRBD1 (6 bases). Per the germline V gene, CDR1 is SEHNR and CDR2 is FQNEAQ (reference sequence). The ends were cut back, 2 bases at V and 1 base at J, with 15 bases in the middle. This CDR3 spans 16 amino acids. CDR3 residues: CASSLRSQGLSYEQYF. CDR3 DNA sequence: TGTGCCAGCAGCTTAAGGTCACAGGGATTGTCCTACGAGCAGTACTTC.